These 6 T cell receptor beta chains were all obtained from the same sample, sequenced in a study of shared clonotypes between healthy human individuals (dated by TCRdb to about 2020). CD8 naive samples were obtained by positive selection for CCR7 among CD45RO-negative cells, yielding a CD45RA+CCR7+ population from which TemRA cells were excluded. Receptors were amplified or captured by the immunoSEQ multiplex PCR assay. What TCRdb holds here is the immuneACCESS table cut down to in-frame rearrangements. Part of the clones is not present; checked against another copy, under half of the missing clones reflect an unresolved V gene, and the others are unexplained. This sample gives about 2 million clones in total; about 95% of them show up just once. Jointly, the top ten make up roughly 1% of the sample. The specimen was naive CD8+ T cells sorted from blood. According to the study, the label for this sample's cell subset or site signals: CD45RA+CCR7+. Receptors originate from a man in his late teens or twenties in good health.

The chain employs TRBV6-5 and TRBJ1-1, with D maybe TRBD1 (5 bases). The CDR3 spans 15 residues. The ends were cut back, 0 bases at V and 1 base at J, with 9 bases in the middle. CDR1 MNHEY and CDR2 SVGAGI come from the germline V gene. CDR3 nucleotides: TGTGCCAGCAGTTACTCGAAGAGGGGGAACACTGAAGCTTTCTTT. Translated, it gives CASSYSKRGNTEAFF.

V is TRBV4-1 and J is TRBJ1-1, with D possibly matching TRBD1 (6 bases). Germline lookup yields CDR1 MGHRA and CDR2 YSYEKL. Trimming cost V 4 bases and J 11 bases, with 14 bases left between them. CDR3 length: 12 amino acids. The chain's CDR3 is CASSRLGAEAFF. The CDR3 DNA reads TGCGCCAGCAGCCGGCTGGGGGCCGAGGCTTTCTTT.

The rearrangement links TRBV13 to TRBJ2-1; TRBD2 matches at 7 bases. Germline V gives CDR1 PRHDT, CDR2 FYEKMQ (reference sequence). The J segment lost 0 bases and the V segment lost 7 bases, leaving 9 bases of the junction unmatched. The CDR3 is made up of 16 amino acids. This chain's CDR3 is CASMVSGGGSYNEQFF. CDR3 DNA: TGTGCCAGCATGGTATCGGGAGGAGGCTCCTACAATGAGCAGTTCTTC.

This clone has just a few counts. V and J are TRBV10-3 and TRBJ2-5; tentative D call: TRBD2 (5 bases). The CDR3 extends over 14 amino acids. The V end was cut by 6 bases, the J end by 0 bases, with 11 bases between. Per germline, CDR1 ENHRY and CDR2 SYGVKD. For the CDR3, the DNA is TGTGCCATCAGGGAGAGCGGCAACCAAGAGACCCAGTACTTC. Its protein product is CAIRESGNQETQYF.

The chain joins TRBV10-2 to TRBJ2-2, with TRBD1 identical over 11 bases. In germline, CDR1 is WSHSY, CDR2 SAAADI. The CDR3 has 17 amino acids. Trimming at V came to 6 bases and at J to 7 bases, leaving 13 bases not matched to a gene. The CDR3 here is CASRGDRGSILGGELFF. The DNA of the CDR3 is TGCGCCAGCAGGGGGGACAGGGGGAGTATCCTTGGCGGGGAGCTGTTTTTT.

The rearrangement links TRBV7-8 to TRBJ2-7, with 7 bases aligning to TRBD1. This CDR3 has 14 residues. Germline V lookup: CDR1 SGHVS, CDR2 FQNEAQ. V lost 1 base, J lost 4 bases, and 4 bases stayed unmatched. CDR3 in DNA: TGTGCCAGCAGCTTAGTAACAGGGGAGTACGAGCAGTACTTC. Amino acid sequence: CASSLVTGEYEQYF.